A selection of T cell receptor beta chains follows, all from one sample in a study of PD-L1 blockade in urothelial cancer. Assay: immunoSEQ multiplex PCR; the TCRdb copy retains only in-frame clones and omits some. The sample has about 120,000 clones, more than 70% seen once. This material consisted of PBMCs, taken around atezolizumab (anti-PD-L1) treatment. The receptors derive from a man between 50 and 59 years old with urothelial cancer. Both conserved end residues are part of each CDR3. A D gene is named only where the DNA matches it firmly. Size is stated for part of the rows, as once, few or many counts, or as a class when the clone is expanded.

j_call	v_call	clone_size	d_call	cdr3_nt	cdr3_aa
TRBJ2-1	TRBV19	-	TRBD1	TGTGCCACCTCGACAGGGGTTACCACTGGTGAGCAGTTCTTC	CATSTGVTTGEQFF
TRBJ2-1	TRBV5-4	-	TRBD2	TGTGCCAGCAGCTTGGGGGTGACGGGAGGGCCGAGTCGCTATGAGCAGTTCTTC	CASSLGVTGGPSRYEQFF
TRBJ2-2	TRBV14	-	TRBD2	TGTGCCAGCAGCCAAGAATCCCGGACTAGCGGTCCCGGGGAGCTGTTTTTT	CASSQESRTSGPGELFF
TRBJ1-2	TRBV5-3	-	-	TGTGCCAGAAGCGAACTCAGGCTCTACTCGGAAGGCTACACCTTC	CARSELRLYSEGYTF
TRBJ2-7	TRBV11-3	-	-	TGTGCCAGCAGCCCAGAGGACACCTCCTACGAGCAGTACTTC	CASSPEDTSYEQYF
TRBJ2-1	TRBV6-5	-	-	TGTGCCAGCACCACAACCCTGCAGGGTGAGCAGTTCTTC	CASTTTLQGEQFF
TRBJ1-2	TRBV11-2	-	TRBD1	TGTGCCAGCTCACCCGGGACAGGGCCCTATGGCTACACCTTC	CASSPGTGPYGYTF
TRBJ2-1	TRBV6-1	-	TRBD2	TGTGCCAGCAGAACCGGGCTAGCGGGAGTTGAGCAGTTCTTC	CASRTGLAGVEQFF
TRBJ2-7	TRBV10-2	-	TRBD2	TGCGCCAGCAACCCGGGACTAGCCTACGAGCAGTACTTC	CASNPGLAYEQYF
TRBJ2-3	TRBV15	-	-	TGTGCCACCGCGACCGGGACTTTGGCGCAGTATTTT	CATATGTLAQYF
TRBJ2-3	TRBV5-1	-	-	TGCGCCAGCAGATCAGTGGCCTCTGTGACAGATACGCAGTATTTT	CASRSVASVTDTQYF
TRBJ2-5	TRBV5-4	-	TRBD1	TGTGCCAGCAGTAAGGGACAGGGCACGGAGACCCAGTACTTC	CASSKGQGTETQYF
TRBJ1-4	TRBV7-9	-	-	TGTGCCAGCGACACAACTAATGAAAAACTGTTTTTT	CASDTTNEKLFF
TRBJ1-1	TRBV2	-	-	TGTGCCAGCAGGCGACAGCTGACTGAAGCTTTCTTT	CASRRQLTEAFF
TRBJ1-5	TRBV2	-	TRBD1	TGTGCCAGCAGTGGATCCGGGACAGTTGGAAATCAGCCCCAGCATTTT	CASSGSGTVGNQPQHF
TRBJ1-2	TRBV6-6	-	-	TGTGCCAGCAGTTACGCTGGCACTAGATATGGCTACACCTTC	CASSYAGTRYGYTF
TRBJ2-7	TRBV19	once	TRBD1	TGTGCCAGTAGTACACAGGGGAATGGCGAGCAGTACTTC	CASSTQGNGEQYF
TRBJ2-7	TRBV11-2	-	-	TGTGCCAGCGGTCCCCCAGGTTTTGTGCGGGAAGTGGGCGAGCAGTACTTC	CASGPPGFVREVGEQYF
TRBJ2-7	TRBV19	-	-	TGTGCCAGTGGAGTCTCGTTATCCTACGAGCAGTACTTC	CASGVSLSYEQYF
TRBJ2-1	TRBV6-5	-	-	TGTGCCAGCAGTTACTCCCCCCTATCCTCCTACAATGAGCAGTTCTTC	CASSYSPLSSYNEQFF
TRBJ2-1	TRBV5-1	-	-	TGCGCCAGCAGCCCACGCCTTTCTAGTAACTACAATGAGCAGTTCTTC	CASSPRLSSNYNEQFF
TRBJ1-5	TRBV6-6	-	TRBD1	TGTGCCAGCAGAACAGGACAGGGGGATACCAATCAGCCCCAGCATTTT	CASRTGQGDTNQPQHF
TRBJ2-3	TRBV11-3	-	TRBD2	TGTGCCAGCAGCTTAGGGGGGGGCCTAGCGGGAGTCGGGACAGATACGCAGTATTTT	CASSLGGGLAGVGTDTQYF
TRBJ2-7	TRBV10-2	-	-	TGCGCCAGCAAGGCTCAAGAGGCAGGGGTGGTCGAGCAGTACTTC	CASKAQEAGVVEQYF
TRBJ2-5	TRBV10-3	-	-	TGTGCCATCAGTGGCAGTGCCCCCCAAGAGACCCAGTACTTC	CAISGSAPQETQYF
TRBJ2-7	TRBV7-2	-	TRBD2	TGTGCCAGCAGGAGGACTAGCGGGGGTAACCCCTACGAGCAGTACTTC	CASRRTSGGNPYEQYF
TRBJ2-1	TRBV7-2	-	TRBD2	TGTGCCAGCAGCCGCTCGCTAGCGGGTGGTGAGCAGTTCTTC	CASSRSLAGGEQFF
TRBJ2-7	TRBV7-6	-	TRBD2	TGTGCCAGCAGCTTAATAGCGGGAGGTCCCTCCGAGCAGTACTTC	CASSLIAGGPSEQYF
TRBJ2-1	TRBV18	-	TRBD1	TGTGCCAGCTCACCACTTACAGGGGCTGAGTCCTACAATGAGCAGTTCTTC	CASSPLTGAESYNEQFF
TRBJ2-3	TRBV9	once	TRBD2	TGTGCCAGCAGCGGTACTAGCGGGATTAAGACAGATACGCAGTATTTT	CASSGTSGIKTDTQYF
TRBJ2-7	TRBV7-6	-	TRBD2	TGTGCCAGCAGCACCGGACTAGCGGGACGGGACGAGCAGTACTTC	CASSTGLAGRDEQYF
TRBJ2-7	TRBV6-6	-	-	TGTGCCATCCAACTAGCCGCGAGCTCCTACGAGCAGTACTTC	CAIQLAASSYEQYF
TRBJ2-5	TRBV6-6	-	-	TGTGCCAGCAAAAAGGGATCTGCGGGCCAAGAGACCCAGTACTTC	CASKKGSAGQETQYF
TRBJ2-2	TRBV7-3	-	-	TGTGCCAGCAGCCCGCTCCCGGGACAGAACACCGGGGAGCTGTTTTTT	CASSPLPGQNTGELFF
TRBJ2-4	TRBV10-3	once	-	TGTGCCATCAGCCCCCGGGATATCTCTGGGGATCGGACCATTCAGTACTTC	CAISPRDISGDRTIQYF
TRBJ1-6	TRBV5-8	-	-	TGTGCCAGCAGCTTGGGAGCCGCTTCACCCCTCCACTTT	CASSLGAASPLHF
TRBJ2-7	TRBV7-6	-	TRBD1	TGTGCCAGCAGACTGGGACAGGGGTCCCACGAGCAGTACTTC	CASRLGQGSHEQYF
TRBJ1-2	TRBV5-1	few	-	TGCGCCAGCAGACGGGAGGAGGGTGCGGGCTACACCTTC	CASRREEGAGYTF
TRBJ1-1	TRBV5-1	-	-	TGCGCCAGCAGCTTGGAAATGCTCGGGGACACTGAAGCTTTCTTT	CASSLEMLGDTEAFF
TRBJ1-4	TRBV7-9	-	TRBD1	TGTGCCAGCAGCCGGGGGGACAGGGGAGGAAGAGAAAAACTGTTTTTT	CASSRGDRGGREKLFF
TRBJ2-7	TRBV28	-	TRBD1	TGTGCCAGCACCAGGACAGGGTGGACCGAGCAGTACTTC	CASTRTGWTEQYF
TRBJ2-7	TRBV28	-	TRBD1	TGTGCCAGCCATAGACAGGGTTCCTACGAGCAGTACTTC	CASHRQGSYEQYF